The 25 T cell receptor beta chains given below trace back to one sample, sequenced in a study of blood T cell repertoires in COVID-19. Sequenced by immunoSEQ multiplex PCR; TCRdb stores in-frame clones only, minus some. This table has 230,000 or so clones, more than 80% appearing once. Source material: PBMCs or T cells enriched from blood (not recorded which). The origin of the receptors is a woman aged 40-49 years with acute COVID-19.

The chain joins TRBV5-1 to TRBJ2-5, with TRBD1 matching over 10 bases. Trimming cost V 0 bases and J 5 bases; bases outside gene matches: 10. The CDR3 runs 17 residues. Per germline, CDR1 SGHRS and CDR2 YFSETQ. This chain's CDR3 is CASSLALRTGGKETQYF. DNA of the CDR3: TGCGCCAGCAGCTTGGCCCTGAGGACAGGGGGGAAGGAGACCCAGTACTTC.

The chain uses TRBV7-3 and TRBJ1-1; D is unclear. This CDR3 region has 13 residues. Germline V gene lookup returns CDR1 SGHTA and CDR2 FQGTGA. V lost 5 bases to trimming and J lost 1 base, with 8 bases between them. CDR3: CASSVRWNTEAFF. The CDR3 bases are TGTGCCAGCAGCGTCCGTTGGAACACTGAAGCTTTCTTT.

This clone has only one observation. The CDR3 DNA reads as TGTGCCAGCAGCTCCCGACAGGGGTGGGCTTTCTTT. Translating it yields CASSSRQGWAFF. This chain joins TRBV11-3 and TRBJ1-1; the match to TRBD1 covers 8 bases. The CDR3 length is 12 residues. The junction had 6 bases not matched to a gene; V was cut back by 4 bases and J by 11 bases. Germline values: CDR1 SGHNT, CDR2 YENEEA.

This clone appeared a single time. The CDR3 here is CASSLDRGYAGELFF. CDR3 nucleotide sequence: TGTGCCAGCTCACTGGACAGGGGTTATGCCGGGGAGCTGTTTTTT. V is TRBV18 and J is TRBJ2-2; TRBD1 aligns across 9 bases. From germline, CDR1 is KGHSH and CDR2 LQKENI. Losses at the gene ends were 4 bases for V and 6 bases for J; bases not matched to a gene: 6. This CDR3 has 15 amino acids.

The gene calls are TRBV4-1 and TRBJ1-3; D is perhaps TRBD1 (5 bases). V lost 1 base and J lost 10, with 14 bases in between. The CDR3 has 14 amino acids. From germline, CDR1 is MGHRA and CDR2 YSYEKL. CDR3 loop: CASSQVAGMGTIYF. The CDR3 coding sequence is TGCGCCAGCAGCCAAGTAGCAGGGATGGGGACCATATATTTT.

The genes are TRBV7-8 and TRBJ1-2; tentatively, D is TRBD1 (6 bases). Germline CDR1 is SGHVS and CDR2 is FQNEAQ. The CDR3 spans 16 residues. The ends were cut back, 5 bases at V and 4 bases at J, with 20 bases in the middle. Here the CDR3 reads CASSQSGGGRSYGYTF. The CDR3, as DNA: TGTGCCAGCAGCCAAAGTGGGGGGGGCAGGAGCTATGGCTACACCTTC.

The rearrangement uses TRBV4-1 and TRBJ2-1; D remains ambiguous. Germline loops: CDR1 MGHRA, CDR2 YSYEKL. This CDR3 spans 13 amino acids. Trimming removed 3 bases from V and 8 bases from J, with 11 bases in between. The CDR3 protein is CASSHPGIDEQFF. The CDR3 DNA is TGCGCCAGCAGCCATCCAGGAATCGATGAGCAGTTCTTC.

This chain connects TRBV5-1 to TRBJ1-6; perhaps TRBD1 as D (5 bases). The CDR3 totals 15 residues. Germline CDR1 is SGHRS and CDR2 is YFSETQ. V was clipped by 2 bases and J by 7 bases, with 13 bases between them. CDR3 protein: CASSLVGGFNSPLHF. The CDR3 DNA is TGCGCCAGCAGCTTAGTGGGGGGATTCAATTCACCCCTCCACTTT.

The chain couples TRBV6-5 to TRBJ1-1; 11 positions match TRBD1. From germline, CDR1 is MNHEY and CDR2 SVGAGI. The CDR3 spans 15 residues. The V and J ends lost 2 bases and 3 bases, in that order; junction bases with no gene match: 2. The CDR3 DNA reads TGTGCCAGCAGTTACCCGGGACAGGGGGACACTGAAGCTTTCTTT. This sequence encodes CASSYPGQGDTEAFF.

In its sample, this clone was seen a few times. This CDR3 is CASSLLQRHGYTF. CDR3 coding DNA: TGTGCCAGCAGCTTGCTGCAGCGGCATGGCTACACCTTC. This chain links TRBV5-7 with TRBJ1-2; D gene uncertain. TRBV5-7 is labeled an ORF, and its function is uncertain. The CDR3 totals 13 residues. V lost 1 base and J lost 6, with 10 bases in between.

The V call is TRBV5-4, the J call TRBJ2-2; D remains unclear. V lost 0 bases to trimming and J lost 4 bases, with 4 bases between them. Germline CDR1 is SGHNT and CDR2 is YYREEE (reference sequence). CDR3 length: 13 residues. In DNA, the CDR3 is TGTGCCAGCAGCTTGGACTTCACCGGGGAGCTGTTTTTT. Its translation is CASSLDFTGELFF.

This chain joins TRBV18 and TRBJ1-1; D is unclear. This CDR3 has 13 amino acids. V lost 2 bases and J 7 bases, leaving 11 bases between the germline ends. The germline V gene has CDR1 KGHSH and CDR2 LQKENI. The CDR3 DNA is TGTGCCAGCTCACCAGTTAAGAGCCTTGAAGCTTTCTTT. Amino acid sequence: CASSPVKSLEAFF.

This chain joins TRBV5-5 and TRBJ1-4; no clear D gene. The germline V gene encodes CDR1 SGHKS and CDR2 YYEKEE (reference sequence). V was pared by 1 base and J by 8 bases, with 18 bases between. The CDR3 sequence is 16 residues long. The CDR3 loop reads CASSLFSLREQEKLFF. The CDR3 DNA follows: TGTGCCAGCAGCTTGTTTTCATTACGGGAGCAAGAAAAACTGTTTTTT.

The chain recombines TRBV7-9 with TRBJ1-6; possibly TRBD1 for D (6 bases). V was pared by 3 bases and J by 8 bases, with 14 bases between. Germline V gene data show CDR1 as SEHNR and CDR2 as FQNEAQ (reference sequence). The CDR3 covers 15 residues. DNA for the CDR3: TGTGCCAGCAGCTTCCCGGGACAACCTTATTCACCCCTCCACTTT. Translating it yields CASSFPGQPYSPLHF.

The chain has TRBV27 and TRBJ1-1, with a tentative D call TRBD1 (6 bases). CDR3 length: 10 residues. V gave up 11 bases and J gave up 3 bases, with 7 bases separating them. Germline values: CDR1 MNHEY, CDR2 SMNVEV (reference sequence). The CDR3 DNA reads TGTGCCTCAGGGGACACTGAAGCTTTCTTT. It translates to CASGDTEAFF.

The chain is built from TRBV4-1 and TRBJ1-2; D is ambiguous. Germline CDR1 reads MGHRA; CDR2 reads YSYEKL. V shed 1 base and J shed 0 bases, with 9 bases lying between them. The CDR3 spans 15 residues. In nucleotides, the CDR3 is TGCGCCAGCAGCCAAGTATTTAGATCTAACTATGGCTACACCTTC. Translation: CASSQVFRSNYGYTF.

The chain links TRBV2 to TRBJ2-5; the D gene is possibly TRBD1 (5 bases). Trimming stripped 2 bases from V and 4 bases from J, with 11 bases between. Germline assignment: CDR1 SNHLY and CDR2 FYNNEI. The length of the CDR3 is 14 residues. The CDR3 loop is CASSELGRTETQYF. The CDR3 DNA follows: TGTGCCAGCAGTGAATTGGGGCGAACAGAGACCCAGTACTTC.

A word on this clone: This CDR3 is also generated by other DNA sequences in the sample. The chain uses TRBV12-3 or TRBV12-4 and TRBJ1-2; D perhaps matches TRBD1 (6 bases). V was cut by 1 base and J by 6 bases, with 9 bases left in between. The CDR3 extends over 13 amino acids. CDR3 amino acids: CASSLGGGDGYTF. The DNA of the CDR3 is TGTGCCAGCAGTTTAGGAGGGGGGGATGGCTACACCTTC.

The V gene is TRBV5-1, the J gene TRBJ1-1, with D possibly matching TRBD1 (6 bases). Germline CDR1 is SGHRS and CDR2 is YFSETQ. The V and J ends lost 5 bases and 2 bases respectively, with 10 bases between them. CDR3 length: 13 residues. CDR3 nucleotide sequence: TGCGCCAGCAGTCGGGACATCAACACTGAAGCTTTCTTT. It codes for CASSRDINTEAFF. The full variable domain, with the rest looked up from reference TRBV5-1 and TRBJ1-1, is KAGVTQTPRYLIKTRGQQVTLSCSPISGHRSVSWYQQTPGQGLQFLFEYFSETQRNKGNFPGRFSGRQFSNSRSEMNVSTLELGDSALYLCASSRDINTEAFFGQGTRLTVV.

The rearrangement joins TRBV19 to TRBJ1-4; possibly TRBD1 for D (5 bases). This CDR3 spans 13 amino acids. V dropped 8 bases and J dropped 4 bases, with 11 bases sitting between them. Germline V gene sequence: CDR1 LNHDA, CDR2 SQIVND (reference sequence). This CDR3 is CASRQTFNEKLFF. The CDR3 DNA reads as TGTGCCAGTCGACAGACTTTTAATGAAAAACTGTTTTTT.

The chain recombines TRBV3-1 (or the pseudogene TRBV3-2) with TRBJ2-3; the match to TRBD1 covers 7 bases. V trimming: 2 bases; J trimming: 2 bases; junction bases outside the gene matches: 7. Germline V gene data show CDR1 as LGHDT and CDR2 as YNNKEL (reference sequence). The CDR3 length is 16 residues. The CDR3 sequence: CASSQSSGTDTDTQYF. In DNA form, the CDR3 reads TGTGCCAGCAGCCAATCCTCCGGGACAGACACAGATACGCAGTATTTT.

As DNA, the CDR3 is TGTGCCAGCAGTTACATTCTGGGCAGGGCCAATCAGCCCCAGCATTTT. This encodes CASSYILGRANQPQHF. The rearrangement links TRBV6-6 to TRBJ1-5; tentatively, D is TRBD1 (5 bases). The germline gives CDR1 MNHNY, CDR2 SVGAGI (reference sequence). The CDR3 is 16 residues long. Trimming stripped 2 bases from V and 3 bases from J, with 14 bases between.

The chain has TRBV5-6 and TRBJ2-1; TRBD1 is a possible D gene (5 bases). Trimming removed 4 bases from V and 8 bases from J, with 19 bases in between. The CDR3 length is 15 residues. Germline CDR1 SGHDT, CDR2 YYEEEE. CDR3 bases: TGTGCCAGCAGCCCAGGGCTTACCCTTCTCGATGAGCAGTTCTTC. It specifies CASSPGLTLLDEQFF.

This clone was recorded only once. This chain links TRBV5-1 with TRBJ2-7; 8 nucleotides line up with TRBD2. Germline V lookup: CDR1 SGHRS, CDR2 YFSETQ. V was clipped by 7 bases and J by 0 bases; unmatched bases: 12. The CDR3 sequence is 16 residues long. In DNA form, the CDR3 reads TGCGCCAGCGGGAGCCTCCAGGGGACTAGCTCCTACGAGCAGTACGTC. Translation: CASGSLQGTSSYEQYV.

J is TRBJ2-7 and V is TRBV9; 8 nucleotides line up with TRBD1. Germline CDR1 reads SGDLS; CDR2 reads YYNGEE. V shed 0 bases and J 6 bases; nucleotides not matched to a gene: 8. This CDR3 is built from 15 residues. The CDR3 DNA reads TGTGCCAGCAGCGTAGCTGGGACAGGAGCGAGCGAGCAGTACTTC. Translated: CASSVAGTGASEQYF.